These 24 T cell receptor beta chains originate from one sample sequenced in a study of shared clonotypes between healthy human individuals. Assay: immunoSEQ multiplex PCR; the TCRdb copy retains only in-frame clones and omits some. The sample consists of 2 million to 2.5 million clones, more than 85% of them appearing once. Sequencing was carried out using naive CD4+ T cells from PBMCs. Subset in this sample: CD45RA+ positively selected. These receptors were taken from a man younger than 30 in good health. Some clones in this sample may be carry-over from other donors' samples.

The CDR3 spells CASSIAGSPLRNEQYF. Here the CDR3 DNA reads TGTGCCAGTAGTATAGCTGGCAGCCCTCTAAGGAACGAGCAGTACTTC. The rearrangement links TRBV19 to TRBJ2-7, with unresolved D. V was clipped by 1 base and J by 5 bases, with 18 bases between them. This CDR3 is built from 16 residues. Per germline, CDR1 LNHDA and CDR2 SQIVND (reference sequence). Full variable domain (outside the CDR3, taken from reference TRBV19 and TRBJ2-7): DGGITQSPKYLFRKEGQNVTLSCEQNLNHDAMYWYRQDPGQGLRLIYYSQIVNDFQKGDIAEGYSVSREKKESFPLTVTSAQKNPTAFYLCASSIAGSPLRNEQYFGPGTRLTVT.

This clone appeared once. This chain links TRBV18 with TRBJ1-5; the D gene is possibly TRBD1 (5 bases). The CDR3 is made up of 17 amino acids. Trimming took off 0 bases at V and 0 bases at J, with 12 bases between the two ends. Germline V CDR1 and CDR2: KGHSH, LQKENI. Here the CDR3 reads CASSPPGRNYSNQPQHF. As DNA, the CDR3 is TGTGCCAGCTCACCACCGGGGCGAAACTATAGCAATCAGCCCCAGCATTTT.

In nucleotides, the CDR3 is TGCGCCAGCAGGGACAGGGAGGGGGACACTGAAGCTTTCTTT. It translates to CASRDREGDTEAFF. The rearrangement joins TRBV4-1 to TRBJ1-1, with 8 bases aligning to TRBD1. The CDR3 is 14 amino acids. The trim removed 6 bases at V and 3 bases at J, leaving 6 bases unmatched. From germline, CDR1 is MGHRA and CDR2 YSYEKL.

Written as DNA, the CDR3 is TGTGCCAGCAGCGCGGACGGAACCTACAATGAGCAGTTCTTC. Protein product: CASSADGTYNEQFF. The J gene is TRBJ2-1, the V gene TRBV7-2; D ambiguous. The CDR3 runs to 14 residues. The germline V gene encodes CDR1 SGHTA and CDR2 FQGNSA. V gave up 5 bases and J gave up 2 bases, with 10 bases separating them.

The CDR3 reads CASSAGGGPNQPQHF. The CDR3 DNA sequence: TGTGCCAGCAGCGCTGGGGGAGGCCCCAATCAGCCCCAGCATTTT. The genes are TRBV2 and TRBJ1-5; tentatively, D is TRBD1 (5 bases). CDR3 length: 15 amino acids. Germline values: CDR1 SNHLY, CDR2 FYNNEI. The germline V and J ends were trimmed by 6 bases and 3 bases, with 15 bases remaining between them.

This rearrangement joins TRBV19 to TRBJ2-1, with D tentatively TRBD2 (5 bases). The CDR3 runs 16 residues. CDR1 LNHDA and CDR2 SQIVND come from the germline V gene (reference sequence). Trimming left V 3 bases short and J 9 bases short, with 21 bases between. CDR3 sequence: CASSMVDGSFGSEQFF. The CDR3 DNA is TGTGCCAGTAGTATGGTGGACGGCAGCTTTGGGAGTGAGCAGTTCTTC. The complete variable domain, with remaining parts taken from reference TRBV19 and TRBJ2-1, reads DGGITQSPKYLFRKEGQNVTLSCEQNLNHDAMYWYRQDPGQGLRLIYYSQIVNDFQKGDIAEGYSVSREKKESFPLTVTSAQKNPTAFYLCASSMVDGSFGSEQFFGPGTRLTVL.

This rearrangement joins TRBV4-3 to TRBJ2-7; D gene ambiguous. Trimming pared 0 bases from V and 8 bases from J, leaving 11 bases between. The CDR3 runs 13 residues. Germline CDR1 LGHNA, CDR2 YSLEER. The CDR3 nucleotides are TGCGCCAGCAGCCAAGATCGGTCGCGTAAGCAGTACTTC. It codes for CASSQDRSRKQYF.

CDR3 bases: TGCGCCAGCAGCGCACTAGCGGGAGTCTTCACCGGGGAGCTGTTTTTT. It translates to CASSALAGVFTGELFF. The V and J genes are TRBV10-1 and TRBJ2-2; 11 positions match TRBD2. The CDR3 contains 16 residues. The germline V gene encodes CDR1 WNHNN and CDR2 SYGVQD (reference sequence). J gave up 4 bases and V 6 bases, and 7 bases lay outside the gene matches.

V is TRBV30 and J is TRBJ2-5, with D hard to call. The CDR3 length is 14 residues. The V gene's germline CDR1 is GTSNPN and CDR2 SVGIG (reference sequence). Trimming left V 2 bases short and J 9 bases short, with 19 bases between. CDR3 amino acids: CAWSPYSSPAAQYF. The CDR3 DNA sequence: TGTGCCTGGAGTCCCTACTCCTCTCCGGCGGCCCAGTACTTC.

The chain employs TRBV9 and TRBJ2-7; 7 bases are a match to TRBD2. Unmatched junction bases numbered 5, after V lost 3 bases and J lost 2 bases. The V gene's germline CDR1 is SGDLS and CDR2 YYNGEE. The CDR3 covers 14 residues. This CDR3 is CASSALAQAYEQYF. DNA of the CDR3: TGTGCCAGCAGCGCACTAGCGCAAGCCTACGAGCAGTACTTC.

The chain couples TRBV6-1 to TRBJ2-5; D is possibly TRBD1 or TRBD2 (6 bases each). The germline V gene has CDR1 MNHNS and CDR2 SASEGT. CDR3 size: 14 residues. V gave up 8 bases and J gave up 5 bases, with 18 bases separating them. The CDR3 DNA is TGTGCCAGCGCCCCGTTGGGGGGCAGGGAGACCCAGTACTTC. It yields the protein CASAPLGGRETQYF.

V gene TRBV5-1 combines with J gene TRBJ1-2; possible D gene TRBD1, 6 bases. Germline V gene lookup returns CDR1 SGHRS and CDR2 YFSETQ. Trimming removed 0 bases at V and 13 bases at J, with 16 bases between. The CDR3 totals 13 residues. The CDR3 bases are TGCGCCAGCAGCTTGGGGACAAGGGGGGATTGCACCTTC. This gives the protein CASSLGTRGDCTF.

This clone is a singleton in its sample. As DNA, the CDR3 is TGTGCCAGCAGTTTATCCCGCGGGTATAATGAAAAACTGTTTTTT. Translation gives CASSLSRGYNEKLFF. The rearrangement uses TRBV28 and TRBJ1-4, with unresolved D. V was clipped by 1 base and J by 4 bases, with 10 bases between them. This CDR3 is 15 amino acids long. Germline assignment: CDR1 MDHEN and CDR2 SYDVKM. Using reference TRBV28 and TRBJ1-4 for the parts outside the CDR3, the full variable domain is DVKVTQSSRYLVKRTGEKVFLECVQDMDHENMFWYRQDPGLGLRLIYFSYDVKMKEKGDIPEGYSVSREKKERFSLILESASTNQTSMYLCASSLSRGYNEKLFFGSGTQLSVL.

The V gene is TRBV4-3, the J gene TRBJ1-5, with D possibly matching TRBD1 (5 bases). The CDR3 runs to 17 residues. The ends were cut back, 1 base at V and 6 bases at J, with 19 bases in the middle. Germline CDR1 is LGHNA and CDR2 is YSLEER. The CDR3 loop is CASSQGFSDRRVQPQHF. DNA for the CDR3: TGCGCCAGCAGCCAAGGTTTCAGCGACAGAAGGGTTCAGCCCCAGCATTTT.

This clone was detected only once. The chain's CDR3 is CASFSGGVGQETQYF. CDR3 bases: TGTGCCAGCTTCTCAGGGGGCGTGGGCCAAGAGACCCAGTACTTC. The rearrangement uses TRBV2 and TRBJ2-5, with 8 bases that match TRBD1. V gave up 8 bases and J gave up 1 base; unmatched junction bases: 9. CDR1 and CDR2 from the germline V gene are SNHLY and FYNNEI. The CDR3 runs to 15 residues.

This clone showed up just a few times. The chain recombines TRBV2 with TRBJ1-1; unclear D gene. The V end was cut by 8 bases, the J end by 1 base, with 11 bases between. The CDR3 totals 13 residues. Germline CDR1 is SNHLY and CDR2 is FYNNEI. The DNA of the CDR3 is TGTGCCAGCGCGGATCAGGCGAACACTGAAGCTTTCTTT. Translation gives CASADQANTEAFF.

The rearrangement links TRBV28 to TRBJ2-7; 10 bases map to TRBD2. Germline lookup yields CDR1 MDHEN and CDR2 SYDVKM. V trimming: 6 bases; J trimming: 7 bases; junction bases outside the gene matches: 9. CDR3 size: 14 residues. The chain's CDR3 is CASRLAGFDREQYF. CDR3 coding DNA: TGTGCCAGCAGACTAGCGGGGTTTGACAGGGAGCAGTACTTC.

This clone was observed a few times. Other DNA sequences in the same sample also yield this CDR3. The genes are TRBV29-1 and TRBJ1-1; D is ambiguous. Looked up from germline, CDR1 is SQVTM and CDR2 is ANQGSEA. Trimming took off 4 bases at V and 1 base at J, with 4 bases between the two ends. The CDR3 extends over 11 amino acids. CDR3 coding DNA: TGCAGCGTTGTAAAGAACACTGAAGCTTTCTTT. As protein: CSVVKNTEAFF.

This chain links TRBV10-3 with TRBJ2-2; D is possibly TRBD1 or TRBD2 (6 bases each). The CDR3 extends over 15 amino acids. Germline V gene sequence: CDR1 ENHRY, CDR2 SYGVKD. The V end lost 4 bases, the J end lost 1 base, and 10 bases lay between the germline ends. The CDR3 DNA is TGTGCCATCAGTGCCGGGGGCGAGAACACCGGGGAGCTGTTTTTT. Its translation is CAISAGGENTGELFF.

The chain employs TRBV7-9 and TRBJ2-7; 11 bases match TRBD2. J gave up 3 bases and V 4 bases, and 8 bases lay outside the gene matches. The CDR3 is 16 residues long. Germline V CDR1 and CDR2: SEHNR, FQNEAQ (reference sequence). The CDR3 region is CASSSFRLAGHYEQYF. The CDR3 nucleotides read TGTGCCAGCAGCTCCTTTCGACTAGCGGGACACTACGAGCAGTACTTC. Complete variable domain (other parts from reference TRBV7-9 and TRBJ2-7): DTGVSQNPRHKITKRGQNVTFRCDPISEHNRLYWYRQTLGQGPEFLTYFQNEAQLEKSRLLSDRFSAERPKGSFSTLEIQRTEQGDSAMYLCASSSFRLAGHYEQYFGPGTRLTVT.

The chain recombines TRBV5-4 with TRBJ2-4; 10 bases match TRBD1. Germline V CDR1 and CDR2: SGHNT, YYREEE (reference sequence). The ends lost 4 bases at V and 4 bases at J; junction bases unmatched: 8. CDR3 length: 16 residues. CDR3 sequence: CASSPPPGQGKNIQYF. The CDR3 bases are TGTGCCAGCAGCCCCCCGCCGGGACAGGGGAAAAACATTCAGTACTTC. Together with reference TRBV5-4 and TRBJ2-4, the CDR3 gives the full variable domain: ETGVTQSPTHLIKTRGQQVTLRCSSQSGHNTVSWYQQALGQGPQFIFQYYREEENGRGNFPPRFSGLQFPNYSSELNVNALELDDSALYLCASSPPPGQGKNIQYFGAGTRLSVL.

The chain recombines TRBV5-5 with TRBJ1-2, with 8 bases identical to TRBD1. J lost 1 base, V lost 4 bases, and 9 bases had no gene match. The CDR3 length is 16 residues. Germline V lookup: CDR1 SGHKS, CDR2 YYEKEE (reference sequence). The CDR3 region is CASSRGSGQGNYGYTF. CDR3 sequence (DNA): TGTGCCAGCAGCCGAGGGAGCGGACAGGGTAACTATGGCTACACCTTC.

The J gene is TRBJ2-3, the V gene TRBV15; TRBD2 aligns across 16 bases. Germline V gene data show CDR1 as LNHNV and CDR2 as YYDKDF (reference sequence). CDR3 length: 16 residues. Unmatched junction bases numbered 3, after V lost 3 bases and J lost 6 bases. CDR3 nucleotide sequence: TGTGCCACCAGCAGCGGGACTAGCGGGAGGGTGGATACGCAGTATTTT. It is translated as CATSSGTSGRVDTQYF.

The CDR3 nucleotides read TGTGCCAGCAGCGTAGCCGTTCTAGCGGGACAAGAGACCCAGTACTTC. It specifies CASSVAVLAGQETQYF. The chain recombines TRBV9 with TRBJ2-5, with 9 bases that match TRBD2. Germline assignment: CDR1 SGDLS and CDR2 YYNGEE. Germline trimming cut 0 bases from V and 2 bases from J; bases unmatched to any gene: 5. The CDR3 runs 16 residues.